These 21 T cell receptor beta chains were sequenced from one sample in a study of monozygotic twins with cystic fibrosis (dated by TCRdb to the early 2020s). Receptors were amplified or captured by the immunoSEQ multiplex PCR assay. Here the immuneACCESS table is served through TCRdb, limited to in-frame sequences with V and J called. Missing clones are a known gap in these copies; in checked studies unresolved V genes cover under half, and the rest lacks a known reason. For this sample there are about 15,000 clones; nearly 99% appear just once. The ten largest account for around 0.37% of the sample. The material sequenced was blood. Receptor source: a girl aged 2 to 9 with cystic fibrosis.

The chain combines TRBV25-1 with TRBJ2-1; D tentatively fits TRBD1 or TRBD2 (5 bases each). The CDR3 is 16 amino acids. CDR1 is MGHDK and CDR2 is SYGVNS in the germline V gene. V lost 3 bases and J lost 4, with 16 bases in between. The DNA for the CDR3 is TGTGCCAGCAGTGATATTCGGGGACGAAGATACAATGAGCAGTTCTTC. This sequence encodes CASSDIRGRRYNEQFF. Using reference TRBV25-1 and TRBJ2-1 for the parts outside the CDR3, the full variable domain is EADIYQTPRYLVIGTGKKITLECSQTMGHDKMYWYQQDPGMELHLIHYSYGVNSTEKGDLSSESTVSRIRTEHFPLTLESARPSHTSQYLCASSDIRGRRYNEQFFGPGTRLTVL.

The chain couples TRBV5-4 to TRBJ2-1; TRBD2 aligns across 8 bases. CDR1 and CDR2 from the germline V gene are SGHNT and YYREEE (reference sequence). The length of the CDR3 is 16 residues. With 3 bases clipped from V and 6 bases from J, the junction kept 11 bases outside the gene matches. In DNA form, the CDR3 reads TGTGCCAGCAGCTCTAGGGGACTAGTGGATATCAATGAGCAGTTCTTC. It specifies CASSSRGLVDINEQFF.

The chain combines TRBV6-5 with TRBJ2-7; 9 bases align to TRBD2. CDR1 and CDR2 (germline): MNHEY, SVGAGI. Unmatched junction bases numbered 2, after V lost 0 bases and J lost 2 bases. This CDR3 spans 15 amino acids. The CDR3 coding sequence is TGTGCCAGCAGTTACTCTAGCGGGAGTGCCTACGAGCAGTACTTC. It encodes CASSYSSGSAYEQYF.

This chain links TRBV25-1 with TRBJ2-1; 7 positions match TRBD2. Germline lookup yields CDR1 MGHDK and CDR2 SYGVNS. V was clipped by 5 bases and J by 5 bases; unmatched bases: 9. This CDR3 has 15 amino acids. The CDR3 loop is CASSRHSGINNEQFF. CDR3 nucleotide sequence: TGTGCCAGCAGTCGACACAGCGGGATTAACAATGAGCAGTTCTTC. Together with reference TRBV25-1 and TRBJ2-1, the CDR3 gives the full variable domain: EADIYQTPRYLVIGTGKKITLECSQTMGHDKMYWYQQDPGMELHLIHYSYGVNSTEKGDLSSESTVSRIRTEHFPLTLESARPSHTSQYLCASSRHSGINNEQFFGPGTRLTVL.

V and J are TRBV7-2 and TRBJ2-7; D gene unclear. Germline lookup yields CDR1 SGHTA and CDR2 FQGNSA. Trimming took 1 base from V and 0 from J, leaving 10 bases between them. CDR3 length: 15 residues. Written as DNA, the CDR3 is TGTGCCAGCAGCTTAGGCGTATACAGCTCCTACGAGCAGTACTTC. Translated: CASSLGVYSSYEQYF.

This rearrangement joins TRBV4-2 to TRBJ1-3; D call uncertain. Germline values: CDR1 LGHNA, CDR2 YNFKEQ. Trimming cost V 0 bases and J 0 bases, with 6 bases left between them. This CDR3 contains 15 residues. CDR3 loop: CASSQDRLSGNTIYF. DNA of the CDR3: TGTGCCAGCAGCCAAGATCGCCTCTCTGGAAACACCATATATTTT.

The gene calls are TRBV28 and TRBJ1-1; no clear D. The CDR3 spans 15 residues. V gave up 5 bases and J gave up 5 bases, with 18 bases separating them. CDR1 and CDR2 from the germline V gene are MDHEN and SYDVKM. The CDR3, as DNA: TGTGCCAGCAGTCCCCGTTACCCCGCGGGGACTGAAGCTTTCTTT. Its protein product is CASSPRYPAGTEAFF. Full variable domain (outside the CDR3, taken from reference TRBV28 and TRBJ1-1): DVKVTQSSRYLVKRTGEKVFLECVQDMDHENMFWYRQDPGLGLRLIYFSYDVKMKEKGDIPEGYSVSREKKERFSLILESASTNQTSMYLCASSPRYPAGTEAFFGQGTRLTVV.

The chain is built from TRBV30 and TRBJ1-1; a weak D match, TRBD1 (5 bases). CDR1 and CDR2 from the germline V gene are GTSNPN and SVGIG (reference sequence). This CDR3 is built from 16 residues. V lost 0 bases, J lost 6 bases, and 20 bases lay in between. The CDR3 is CAWSVLGPRVFPEAFF. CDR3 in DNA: TGTGCCTGGAGTGTACTGGGTCCCAGGGTGTTCCCTGAAGCTTTCTTT.

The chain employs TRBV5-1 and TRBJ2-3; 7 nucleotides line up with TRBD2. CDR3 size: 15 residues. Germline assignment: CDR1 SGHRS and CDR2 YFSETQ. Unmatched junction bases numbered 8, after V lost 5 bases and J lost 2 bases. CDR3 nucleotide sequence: TGCGCCAGCAGGTTTCTAGCGGAGATCACAGATACGCAGTATTTT. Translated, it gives CASRFLAEITDTQYF.

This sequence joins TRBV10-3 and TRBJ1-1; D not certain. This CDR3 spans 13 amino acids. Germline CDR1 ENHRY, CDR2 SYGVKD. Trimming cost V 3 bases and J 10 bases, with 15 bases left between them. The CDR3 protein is CAISESQDSAAFF. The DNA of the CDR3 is TGTGCCATCAGTGAATCCCAGGATTCGGCAGCTTTCTTT.

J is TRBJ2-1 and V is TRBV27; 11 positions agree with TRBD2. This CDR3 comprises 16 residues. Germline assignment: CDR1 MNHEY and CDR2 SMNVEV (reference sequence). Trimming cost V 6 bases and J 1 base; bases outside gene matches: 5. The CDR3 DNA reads TGTGCCAGCAGGCCTCTAGCGGGAGGTTCCTACAATGAGCAGTTCTTC. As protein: CASRPLAGGSYNEQFF.

CDR3 sequence: CSVEKTGEQYF. The CDR3 region has the DNA TGCAGCGTTGAAAAGACAGGAGAGCAGTACTTC. The rearrangement links TRBV29-1 to TRBJ2-7; possible D gene TRBD1, 6 bases. The CDR3 consists of 11 residues. The V end was cut by 2 bases, the J end by 7 bases, with 9 bases between. Germline CDR1 and CDR2: SQVTM and ANQGSEA.

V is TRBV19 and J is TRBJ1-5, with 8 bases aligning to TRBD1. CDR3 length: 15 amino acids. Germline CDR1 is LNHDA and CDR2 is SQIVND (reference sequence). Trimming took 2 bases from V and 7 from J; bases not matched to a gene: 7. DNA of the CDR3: TGTGCCAGTAGTATATCGGCAGGGGGCGGGCAGCCCCAGCATTTT. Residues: CASSISAGGGQPQHF.

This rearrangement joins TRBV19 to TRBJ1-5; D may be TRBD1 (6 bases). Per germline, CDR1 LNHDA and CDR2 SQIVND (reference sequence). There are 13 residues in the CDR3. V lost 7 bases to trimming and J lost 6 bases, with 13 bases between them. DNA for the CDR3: TGTGCCAGTATGGGGGCAGGAGGTCAGCCCCAGCATTTT. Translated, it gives CASMGAGGQPQHF.

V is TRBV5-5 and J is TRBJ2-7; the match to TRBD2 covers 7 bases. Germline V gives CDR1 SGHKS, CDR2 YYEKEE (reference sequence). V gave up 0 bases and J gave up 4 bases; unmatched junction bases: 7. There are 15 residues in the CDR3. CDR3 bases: TGTGCCAGCAGCTTGGGGGGAGCGGGGAAATACGAGCAGTACTTC. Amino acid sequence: CASSLGGAGKYEQYF.

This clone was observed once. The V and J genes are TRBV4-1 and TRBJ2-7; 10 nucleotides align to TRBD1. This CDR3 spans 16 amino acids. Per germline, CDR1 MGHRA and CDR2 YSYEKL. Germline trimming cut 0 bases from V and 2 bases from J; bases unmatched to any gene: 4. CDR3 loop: CASSQETTGGPYEQYF. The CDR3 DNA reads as TGCGCCAGCAGCCAAGAAACGACAGGGGGCCCCTACGAGCAGTACTTC.

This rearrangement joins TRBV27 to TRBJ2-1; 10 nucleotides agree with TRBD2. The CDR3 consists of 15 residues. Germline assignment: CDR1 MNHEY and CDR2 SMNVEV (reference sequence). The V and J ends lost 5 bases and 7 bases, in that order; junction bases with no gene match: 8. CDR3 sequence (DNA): TGTGCCAGCAGTCTAGCGGGAGTTTTAATTAATGAGCAGTTCTTC. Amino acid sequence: CASSLAGVLINEQFF.

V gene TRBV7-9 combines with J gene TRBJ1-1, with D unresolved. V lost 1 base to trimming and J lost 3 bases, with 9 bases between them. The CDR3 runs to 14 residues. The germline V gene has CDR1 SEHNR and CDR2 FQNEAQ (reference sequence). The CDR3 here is CASSLGVYDTEAFF. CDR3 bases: TGTGCCAGCAGCTTAGGGGTGTACGACACTGAAGCTTTCTTT.

This CDR3 reads CSVGQGVRTDTQYF. CDR3 DNA: TGCAGCGTTGGGCAGGGGGTACGCACAGATACGCAGTATTTT. J is TRBJ2-3 and V is TRBV29-1, with TRBD1 identical over 7 bases. The J segment lost 1 base and the V segment lost 4 bases, leaving 5 bases of the junction unmatched. There are 14 residues in the CDR3. Germline CDR1 is SQVTM and CDR2 is ANQGSEA.

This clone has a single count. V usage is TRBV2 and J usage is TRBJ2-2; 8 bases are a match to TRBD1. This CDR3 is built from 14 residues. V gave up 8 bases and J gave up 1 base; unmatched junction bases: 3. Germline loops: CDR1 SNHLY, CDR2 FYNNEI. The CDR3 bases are TGTGCCAGCGACAGGGGACTGAACACCGGGGAGCTGTTTTTT. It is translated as CASDRGLNTGELFF.

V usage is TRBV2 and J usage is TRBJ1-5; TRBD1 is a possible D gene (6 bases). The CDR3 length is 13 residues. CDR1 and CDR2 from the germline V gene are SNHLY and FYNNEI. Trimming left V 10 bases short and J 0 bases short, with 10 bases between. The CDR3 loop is CATGQHSNQPQHF. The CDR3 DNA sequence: TGTGCCACCGGACAGCATAGCAATCAGCCCCAGCATTTT.